These 20 T cell receptor beta chains originate from one sample sequenced in a study of T cell clonality in common variable immunodeficiency. Study-wide points: In common variable immunodeficiency, TCR beta chains reportedly carried fewer deletions and N-nucleotide insertions.

These receptors have no known antigen. The assay was immunoSEQ multiplex PCR, and TCRdb's table has in-frame clones only and misses some. The data show tens of thousands of clones, with none appearing a single time. The sample comprised peripheral blood mononuclear cells. These receptor sequences come from a human donor with common variable immunodeficiency.

Many counts were recorded for this clone. The read comes to an end 3 residues before the CDR3 does, leaving the germline J gene to fill in the end. This chain connects TRBV19 to TRBJ2-5; D is undetermined. The CDR3 sequence is 13 residues long. The V and J ends lost 5 bases and 2 bases respectively, with 9 bases between them. In germline, CDR1 is LNHDA, CDR2 SQIVND (reference sequence). CDR3 residues: CASSLQAQETQYF. Partial CDR3 DNA: TGTGCCAGTAGTCTCCAGGCTCAAGAGACC.

A remark on this clone: Read coverage stops 3 residues before the CDR3 terminus; the germline J gene supplies the remainder. This chain uses TRBV20-1 with TRBJ2-7; 12 bases map to TRBD2. J was trimmed by 1 base and V by 1 base; bases with no gene match: 5. The CDR3 loop spans 16 amino acids. Germline V gives CDR1 DFQATT, CDR2 SNEGSKA (reference sequence). CDR3 sequence: CSARGLAGDLSYEQYF. CDR3 bases read: TGCAGTGCTAGAGGACTAGCGGGAGATCTGTCCTACGAG.

This clone was recorded at least ten times. The read stops 3 residues short of the end of the CDR3; the missing end is completed from the germline J gene. The rearrangement joins TRBV7-2 to TRBJ1-5; TRBD1 matches at 7 bases. This CDR3 contains 15 residues. Per germline, CDR1 SGHTA and CDR2 FQGNSA. The ends lost 5 bases at V and 6 bases at J; junction bases unmatched: 10. CDR3 in amino acids: CASSVSGTASQPQHF. Incomplete CDR3 DNA: TGTGCCAGCAGCGTATCCGGGACAGCCAGTCAGCCC.

Ten or more counts support this clone. The read falls 3 residues short of the CDR3 end, and the missing part is taken from the germline J gene. V usage is TRBV7-7 and J usage is TRBJ2-3, with 9 bases that match TRBD2. Looked up from germline, CDR1 is SSHAT and CDR2 is FNYEAQ (reference sequence). This CDR3 is 14 amino acids long. With V trimmed by 1 base and J by 4 bases, 0 bases remained unmatched. The sequenced part of the CDR3 DNA is TGTGCCAGCAGCTTAGGGACTAGCGCAGATACG. Translated, it gives CASSLGTSADT. The complete CDR3 sequence is CASSLGTSADTQYF.

With regard to this clone: Sequencing ends 3 residues short of the CDR3 end; the germline J gene provides the rest. The gene calls are TRBV5-5 and TRBJ2-1; TRBD1 is a possible D gene (5 bases). This CDR3 spans 14 amino acids. Germline lookup yields CDR1 SGHKS and CDR2 YYEKEE (reference sequence). Trimming shortened V by 5 bases and J by 4 bases, and 13 bases separated the two germline ends. CDR3 residues: CASSWIGEYNEQFF. Incomplete CDR3 DNA: TGTGCCAGCAGTTGGATAGGGGAATACAATGAG.

This clone was observed many times. The CDR3 loop reads CASSEGQGETGELFF. CDR3 bases read: TGCGCCAGCAGTGAGGGGCAGGGGGAAACCGGGGAG. The J gene is TRBJ2-2, the V gene TRBV10-1; 7 positions match TRBD1. The sequenced fragment ends 3 residues before the CDR3 boundary, so the rest is inferred from the germline J gene. V lost 2 bases to trimming and J lost 5 bases; unmatched junction nucleotides: 5. The CDR3 has 15 residues. Germline V lookup: CDR1 WNHNN, CDR2 SYGVQD (reference sequence).

Turning to this clone: The sequenced fragment ends 3 residues before the CDR3 boundary, so the rest is inferred from the germline J gene. V gene TRBV5-1 combines with J gene TRBJ2-5, with D perhaps TRBD1 (5 bases). Trimming shortened V by 4 bases and J by 5 bases, and 18 bases separated the two germline ends. Germline values: CDR1 SGHRS, CDR2 YFSETQ. The CDR3 length is 15 residues. Incomplete CDR3 DNA: TGCGCCAGCAGCGTAAGTGGCCTGGGGCCGGAGACC. It encodes CASSVSGLGPET. The complete CDR3 sequence is CASSVSGLGPETQYF.

This clone was observed a few times. Read coverage stops 3 residues before the CDR3 terminus; the germline J gene supplies the remainder. This chain connects TRBV29-1 to TRBJ2-5; D perhaps matches TRBD1 (5 bases). Looked up from germline, CDR1 is SQVTM and CDR2 is ANQGSEA. V lost 5 bases, J lost 7 bases, and 14 bases lay in between. CDR3 length equals 12 residues. The CDR3 here is CSVRLDQGTQYF. CDR3 DNA (partial): TGCAGCGTTCGACTGGACCAGGGGACC.

As to this clone: The read ends 3 residues early relative to the CDR3; the germline J gene fills the gap. This chain connects TRBV2 to TRBJ2-6; a weak D match, TRBD1 (5 bases). The CDR3 is made up of 16 amino acids. Germline assignment: CDR1 SNHLY and CDR2 FYNNEI. The V gene lost 5 bases and the J gene lost 0 bases, with 11 bases spanning the gap. The CDR3 bases that were read are TGTGCCAGCAGTAGGCAGGGTCCCTCTGGGGCCAACGTC. This sequence encodes CASSRQGPSGANV. The entire CDR3 reads CASSRQGPSGANVLTF. The entire variable domain, with the rest obtained from reference TRBV2 and TRBJ2-6, is as follows: EPEVTQTPSHQVTQMGQEVILRCVPISNHLYFYWYRQILGQKVEFLVSFYNNEISEKSEIFDDQFSVERPDGSNFTLKIRSTKLEDSAMYFCASSRQGPSGANVLTFGAGSRLTVL.

This clone has just a few counts. The observed sequence ends 3 residues before the CDR3 terminus, with the missing tail filled in from the germline J gene. J is TRBJ2-1 and V is TRBV11-2, with 10 bases aligning to TRBD2. J lost 3 bases, V lost 4 bases, and 3 bases had no gene match. Germline V gene sequence: CDR1 SGHAT, CDR2 FQNNGV. There are 15 residues in the CDR3. This chain's CDR3 is CASSSGTSVYNEQFF. CDR3 DNA, as far as it was read: TGTGCCAGCAGCTCAGGGACTAGCGTCTACAATGAG.

This clone was seen only a few times. With the read ending 3 residues before the CDR3 end, the germline J gene is used to fill in that end. This rearrangement joins TRBV7-6 to TRBJ2-5; TRBD1 is a possible D gene (6 bases). This CDR3 contains 13 residues. The germline V gene has CDR1 SGHVS and CDR2 FNYEAQ. Trimming took 5 bases from V and 2 from J, leaving 9 bases between them. CDR3 in amino acids: CASSPGQQETQYF. The sequenced part of the CDR3 DNA is TGTGCCAGCAGCCCAGGACAGCAAGAGACC. Variable domain in full (rest from reference TRBV7-6 and TRBJ2-5): GAGVSQSPRYKVTKRGQDVALRCDPISGHVSLYWYRQALGQGPEFLTYFNYEAQQDKSGLPNDRFSAERPEGSISTLTIQRTEQRDSAMYRCASSPGQQETQYFGPGTRLLVL.

This clone appeared many times. Read coverage stops 3 residues before the CDR3 terminus; the germline J gene supplies the remainder. The V and J genes are TRBV29-1 and TRBJ2-1; 8 positions match TRBD2. This CDR3 has 15 residues. CDR1 and CDR2 (germline): SQVTM, ANQGSEA. The ends lost 5 bases at V and 5 bases at J; junction bases unmatched: 11. Partial CDR3 DNA: TGCAGCGTTCAAACTTTAGCGGGGCGCGACAATGAG. This sequence encodes CSVQTLAGRDNE. The CDR3 in full is CSVQTLAGRDNEQFF.

This clone was recorded a few times. The read gets to within 3 residues of the CDR3 end, and the germline J gene fills in the rest. The chain links TRBV5-1 to TRBJ2-2; the match to TRBD1 covers 8 bases. The J segment lost 7 bases and the V segment lost 2 bases, leaving 4 bases of the junction unmatched. Germline V gene data show CDR1 as SGHRS and CDR2 as YFSETQ. The CDR3 consists of 14 residues. The sequenced CDR3 bases are TGCGCCAGCAGCTTTGCAGGGGGCGGCGGGGAG. This gives the protein CASSFAGGGGE. The whole CDR3 sequence reads CASSFAGGGGELFF.

This clone was counted many times. The read falls 3 residues short of the CDR3 end, and the missing part is taken from the germline J gene. The chain has TRBV20-1 and TRBJ2-3; D possibly corresponds to TRBD1 (6 bases). Trimming removed 5 bases at V and 3 bases at J, with 9 bases between. Per the germline V gene, CDR1 is DFQATT and CDR2 is SNEGSKA (reference sequence). The CDR3 is made up of 12 amino acids. The covered CDR3 bases are TGCAGTGCTGCGACAGGTACAGATACG. Its protein product is CSAATGTDT. The full CDR3 protein reads CSAATGTDTQYF.

The sample holds many counts of this clone. The read ends 3 residues early relative to the CDR3; the germline J gene fills the gap. This chain uses TRBV20-1 with TRBJ2-1; D call uncertain. Trimming shortened V by 6 bases and J by 0 bases, and 18 bases separated the two germline ends. The germline V gene encodes CDR1 DFQATT and CDR2 SNEGSKA (reference sequence). CDR3 length: 16 residues. CDR3 region: CSAGSPSVSSYNEQFF. The covered CDR3 bases are TGCAGTGCAGGTTCCCCCAGCGTTAGCTCCTACAATGAG.

This clone was counted at least ten times. The CDR3 extends 3 residues past the end of the read, so its final part is completed from the germline J gene. The rearrangement links TRBV4-1 to TRBJ1-2; D is perhaps TRBD1 (5 bases). Germline CDR1 is MGHRA and CDR2 is YSYEKL. This CDR3 contains 15 residues. V lost 1 base to trimming and J lost 7 bases, with 16 bases between them. The DNA read from the CDR3 is TGCGCCAGCAGCCAAGTTGGGCAGGGTGGTCGTGGC. Its protein product is CASSQVGQGGRG. The whole CDR3 reads CASSQVGQGGRGYTF.

There are many counts of this clone. Coverage ceases 3 residues before the CDR3 finishes, and the germline J gene fills in the end. This chain uses TRBV19 with TRBJ2-1; the match to TRBD1 covers 7 bases. CDR1 is LNHDA, CDR2 SQIVND, per germline (reference sequence). Trimming removed 7 bases from V and 2 bases from J; junction bases left unmatched: 8. The CDR3 extends over 15 amino acids. The CDR3: CASTLDRAPYNEQFF. CDR3 DNA, as far as it was read: TGTGCCAGTACCTTAGACAGGGCCCCCTACAATGAG.

As concerns this clone: The read terminates 3 residues ahead of where the CDR3 ends, so the germline J gene completes it. The chain joins TRBV2 to TRBJ1-5; D is perhaps TRBD1 (6 bases). V was cut by 8 bases and J by 2 bases, with 19 bases left in between. CDR3 length equals 16 residues. Germline loops: CDR1 SNHLY, CDR2 FYNNEI. The CDR3 spells CASLTDRSGRNQPQHF. The sequenced CDR3 bases are TGTGCCAGCCTGACCGACAGGTCGGGGCGCAATCAGCCC.

This clone was observed a few times. The read halts 3 residues ahead of the CDR3 end, with the missing end drawn from the germline J gene. J is TRBJ2-5 and V is TRBV7-8; TRBD2 agrees at 10 bases. CDR3 size: 15 residues. CDR1 and CDR2 from the germline V gene are SGHVS and FQNEAQ. Losses at the gene ends were 4 bases for V and 0 bases for J; bases not matched to a gene: 2. Incomplete CDR3 DNA: TGTGCCAGCAGCTCACTAGCGGGGAACCAAGAGACC. Translated, it gives CASSSLAGNQET. The entire CDR3 sequence reads CASSSLAGNQETQYF. The full variable domain, its missing parts supplied by reference TRBV7-8 and TRBJ2-5, is GAGVSQSPRYKVAKRGQDVALRCDPISGHVSLFWYQQALGQGPEFLTYFQNEAQLDKSGLPSDRFFAERPEGSVSTLKIQRTQQEDSAVYLCASSSLAGNQETQYFGPGTRLLVL.

This clone appeared a few times. Coverage ceases 3 residues before the CDR3 finishes, and the germline J gene fills in the end. The chain carries TRBV11-3 and TRBJ1-3; 7 nucleotides agree with TRBD1. Per the germline V gene, CDR1 is SGHNT and CDR2 is YENEEA. The trim removed 8 bases at V and 0 bases at J, leaving 4 bases unmatched. CDR3 length: 14 amino acids. The part of the CDR3 DNA that was read is TGTGCCAGCTCGGACAGGAGCTCTGGAAACACC. Its translation: CASSDRSSGNT. The whole CDR3 region reads CASSDRSSGNTIYF. Combining the CDR3 with reference TRBV11-3 and TRBJ1-3 gives the whole variable domain EAGVVQSPRYKIIEKKQPVAFWCNPISGHNTLYWYLQNLGQGPELLIRYENEEAVDDSQLPKDRFSAERLKGVDSTLKIQPAELGDSAVYLCASSDRSSGNTIYFGEGSWLTVV.